A single sample is the source of the 8 T cell receptor beta chains below, sequenced in a study of T-cell memory formation after mild COVID-19. Each CDR3 protein is one row after TCRdb ran MiXCR on the 5' RACE reads. This table holds about 470,000 distinct CDR3 sequences, roughly 23% found once. Sequenced input: PBMCs or a T cell subset sorted from them (not recorded which). The receptors originated from an adult woman who had mild COVID-19 (a few samples of this study predate the infection). Cell type and time point are not known.

This clonotype has a count of ten or more. Here the CDR3 DNA reads TGTGCCAGCAGCTTGACTAGCGGGGACGAGCAGTACTTC. Residues: CASSLTSGDEQYF. The chain recombines TRBV12-3 or TRBV12-4 with TRBJ2-7, with 11 bases identical to TRBD2. The trim removed 6 bases at V and 5 bases at J, leaving 3 bases unmatched. The CDR3 sequence is 13 residues long.

The genes are TRBV12-3 or TRBV12-4 and TRBJ2-7; maybe TRBD2 (5 bases). The CDR3 extends over 14 amino acids. V was trimmed by 3 bases and J by 2 bases, leaving 11 bases between them. Here the CDR3 reads CASSFQEVAYEQYF. The CDR3, as DNA: TGTGCCAGCAGTTTCCAGGAGGTAGCCTACGAGCAGTACTTC.

The chain uses TRBV2 and TRBJ2-1; TRBD2 matches 7 bases. V was pared by 11 bases and J by 3 bases, with 7 bases of the junction left unmatched. Germline V CDR1 and CDR2: SNHLY, FYNNEI. CDR3 length: 13 residues. Here the CDR3 reads CAGDSGGYNEQFF. The CDR3 nucleotides are TGTGCCGGAGACTCGGGGGGCTACAATGAGCAGTTCTTC.

The sample holds a few counts of this clonotype. The chain recombines TRBV29-1 with TRBJ2-3; no reliable D call. Germline assignment: CDR1 SQVTM and CDR2 ANQGSEA. The CDR3 runs 12 residues. The V gene lost 3 bases and the J gene lost 1 base, with 5 bases spanning the gap. In DNA, the CDR3 is TGCAGCGTTGATCCAGGCACAGATACGCAGTATTTT. Its protein product is CSVDPGTDTQYF.

V is TRBV12-3 or TRBV12-4 and J is TRBJ1-2; D is ambiguous. The CDR3 has 13 residues. V was shortened by 4 bases and J by 2 bases, with 8 bases between the two germline ends. CDR3 sequence (DNA): TGTGCCAGCAGTTCGGACGAAAACTATGGCTACACCTTC. It is translated as CASSSDENYGYTF.

This clonotype has ten or more counts. The chain has TRBV4-1 and TRBJ2-5, with D possibly being TRBD1 (5 bases). Per the germline V gene, CDR1 is MGHRA and CDR2 is YSYEKL. With 0 bases removed from V and 1 base from J, the gap between germline ends came to 15 bases. The CDR3 loop spans 17 amino acids. CDR3 sequence (DNA): TGCGCCAGCAGCCAAGATCGGTCCAGGGTGCCCCAAGAGACCCAGTACTTC. Translated, it gives CASSQDRSRVPQETQYF.

The rearrangement joins TRBV5-1 to TRBJ2-7; 8 bases fit TRBD1. Germline V CDR1 and CDR2: SGHRS, YFSETQ. V dropped 4 bases and J dropped 12; count of bases not matched to a gene: 9. The CDR3 sequence is 12 residues long. Written as DNA, the CDR3 is TGCGCCAGCAGCCCCGACAGGGGCGAGTCGTACTTC. Translated, it gives CASSPDRGESYF.

The CDR3 here is CASTGTYEQYF. The CDR3 region has the DNA TGTGCCAGCACAGGGACCTACGAGCAGTACTTC. The chain has TRBV6-2 or TRBV6-3 and TRBJ2-7; tentatively, D is TRBD1 (5 bases). Germline loops: CDR1 MNHEY, CDR2 SVGEGT. The CDR3 contains 11 residues. Trimming cost V 7 bases and J 2 bases, with 6 bases left between them.